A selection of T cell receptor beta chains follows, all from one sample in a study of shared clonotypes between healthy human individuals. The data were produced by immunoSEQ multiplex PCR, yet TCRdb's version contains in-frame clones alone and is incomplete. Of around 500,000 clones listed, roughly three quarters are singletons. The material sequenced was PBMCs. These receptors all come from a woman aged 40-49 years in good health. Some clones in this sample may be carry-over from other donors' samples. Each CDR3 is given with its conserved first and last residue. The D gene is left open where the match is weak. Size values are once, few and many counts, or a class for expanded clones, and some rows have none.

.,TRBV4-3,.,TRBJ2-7,CASSQDWPGEQYF,TGCGCCAGCAGCCAAGATTGGCCGGGCGAGCAGTACTTC
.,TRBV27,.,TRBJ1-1,CASSLYWTDEAFF,TGTGCCAGCAGTTTATATTGGACAGATGAAGCTTTCTTT
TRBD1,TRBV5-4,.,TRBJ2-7,CASSLERGQTYEQYF,TGTGCCAGCAGCTTGGAAAGGGGACAGACCTACGAGCAGTACTTC
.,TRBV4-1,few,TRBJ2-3,CASSQDGGPAGYTQYF,TGCGCCAGCAGCCAAGACGGGGGCCCCGCGGGATATACGCAGTATTTT
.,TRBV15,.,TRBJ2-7,CATSRDTTYEQYF,TGTGCCACCAGCAGGGACACTACCTACGAGCAGTACTTC
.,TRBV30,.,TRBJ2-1,CAWRSDTLNYNEQFF,TGTGCCTGGAGGTCCGACACCCTAAACTACAATGAGCAGTTCTTC
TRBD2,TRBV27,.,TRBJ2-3,CASSLRGLAGTDTQYF,TGTGCCAGCAGTTTACGGGGGTTAGCGGGAACCGATACGCAGTATTTT
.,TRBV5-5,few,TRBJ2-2,CASSRTGVPNTGELFF,TGTGCCAGCAGCCGTACAGGAGTACCGAACACCGGGGAGCTGTTTTTT
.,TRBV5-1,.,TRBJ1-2,CASSPDRRNYGYTF,TGCGCCAGCAGCCCGGACAGAAGAAACTATGGCTACACCTTC
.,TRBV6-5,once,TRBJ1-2,CASSQRANYGYTF,TGTGCCAGCAGTCAGAGAGCTAACTATGGCTACACCTTC
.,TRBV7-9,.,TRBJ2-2,CASSLLSPGELFF,TGTGCCAGCAGCCTTTTGAGCCCCGGGGAGCTGTTTTTT
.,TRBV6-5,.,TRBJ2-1,CASSYSAGAGNEQFF,TGTGCCAGCAGTTACTCCGCGGGGGCCGGCAATGAGCAGTTCTTC
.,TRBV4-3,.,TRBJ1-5,CASSQDVIRNQPQHF,TGCGCCAGCAGCCAAGATGTTATTAGGAATCAGCCCCAGCATTTT
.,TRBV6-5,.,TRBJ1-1,CASSRWTSNTEAFF,TGTGCCAGCAGCCGATGGACATCGAACACTGAAGCTTTCTTT
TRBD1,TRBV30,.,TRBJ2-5,CAWSEGDRGSETQYF,TGTGCCTGGAGCGAGGGCGACAGGGGATCAGAGACCCAGTACTTC
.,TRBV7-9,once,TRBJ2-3,CASRWTWGTDTQYF,TGTGCCAGCAGGTGGACTTGGGGCACAGATACGCAGTATTTT
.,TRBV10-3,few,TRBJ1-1,CAIGQNTEAFF,TGTGCCATCGGCCAGAACACTGAAGCTTTCTTT
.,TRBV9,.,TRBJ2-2,CASSVVGDAGTGELFF,TGTGCCAGCAGCGTAGTAGGTGACGCGGGGACCGGGGAGCTGTTTTTT
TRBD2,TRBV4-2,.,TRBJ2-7,CASSQEGTSGRNLVYEQYF,TGTGCCAGCAGCCAGGAAGGGACTAGCGGGCGAAACCTAGTCTACGAGCAGTACTTC
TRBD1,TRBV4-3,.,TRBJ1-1,CASSQDTGQGEAFF,TGCGCCAGCAGCCAAGATACGGGACAGGGGGAAGCTTTCTTT
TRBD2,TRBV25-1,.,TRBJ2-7,CASSRPGLVQEQYF,TGTGCCAGCAGTAGGCCGGGACTAGTCCAAGAGCAGTACTTC
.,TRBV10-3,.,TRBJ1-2,CATYSVGEAGANYGYTF,TGTGCCACCTACTCGGTGGGCGAGGCCGGAGCTAACTATGGCTACACCTTC
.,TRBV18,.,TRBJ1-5,CASSPGVNQPQHF,TGTGCCAGCTCACCGGGGGTCAATCAGCCCCAGCATTTT
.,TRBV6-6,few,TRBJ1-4,CASHRRTNEKLFF,TGTGCCAGCCACAGGCGGACTAATGAAAAACTGTTTTTT
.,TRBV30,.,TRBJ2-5,CAWSVRRGADGETQYF,TGTGCCTGGAGTGTCCGAAGGGGGGCTGACGGGGAGACCCAGTACTTC
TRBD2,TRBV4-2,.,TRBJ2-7,CASSQDRGLAASYEQYF,TGTGCCAGCAGCCAAGATAGAGGACTAGCGGCCTCCTACGAGCAGTACTTC
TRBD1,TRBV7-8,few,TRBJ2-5,CASSARQGQETQYF,TGTGCCAGCAGCGCCCGACAGGGCCAAGAGACCCAGTACTTC
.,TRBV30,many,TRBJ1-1,CAWGRQQNTEAFF,TGTGCCTGGGGAAGACAGCAGAACACTGAAGCTTTCTTT
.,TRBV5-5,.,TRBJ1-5,CASSLAGSNQPQHF,TGTGCCAGCAGCTTGGCGGGTAGCAATCAGCCCCAGCATTTT